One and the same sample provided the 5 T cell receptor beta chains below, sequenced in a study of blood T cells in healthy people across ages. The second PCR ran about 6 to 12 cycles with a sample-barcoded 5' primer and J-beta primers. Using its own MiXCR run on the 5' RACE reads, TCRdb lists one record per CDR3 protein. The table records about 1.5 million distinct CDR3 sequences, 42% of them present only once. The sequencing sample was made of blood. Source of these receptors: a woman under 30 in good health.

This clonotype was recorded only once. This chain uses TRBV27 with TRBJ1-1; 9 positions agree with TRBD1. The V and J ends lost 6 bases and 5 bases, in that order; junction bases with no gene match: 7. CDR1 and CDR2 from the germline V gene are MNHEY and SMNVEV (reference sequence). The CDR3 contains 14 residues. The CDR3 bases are TGTGCCAGCAGGGGGGGGACAGGGCTTACTGAAGCTTTCTTT. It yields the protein CASRGGTGLTEAFF.

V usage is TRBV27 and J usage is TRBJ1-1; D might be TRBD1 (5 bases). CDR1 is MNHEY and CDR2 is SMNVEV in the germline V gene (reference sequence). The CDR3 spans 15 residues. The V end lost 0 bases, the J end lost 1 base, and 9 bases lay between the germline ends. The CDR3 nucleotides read TGTGCCAGCAGTTTATCTGCGGGACCGAACACTGAAGCTTTCTTT. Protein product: CASSLSAGPNTEAFF.

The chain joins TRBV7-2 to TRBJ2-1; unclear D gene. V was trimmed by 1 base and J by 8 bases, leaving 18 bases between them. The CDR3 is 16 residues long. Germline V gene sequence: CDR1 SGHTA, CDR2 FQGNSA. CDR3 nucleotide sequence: TGTGCCAGCAGCTTAGAGCCCCGGGCGCCCCGGGATGAGCAGTTCTTC. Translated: CASSLEPRAPRDEQFF.

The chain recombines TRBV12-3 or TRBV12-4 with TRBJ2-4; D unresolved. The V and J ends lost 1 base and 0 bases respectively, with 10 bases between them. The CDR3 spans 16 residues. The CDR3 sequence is CASSLVIGLAKNIQYF. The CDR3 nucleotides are TGTGCCAGCAGTTTAGTGATAGGGCTAGCCAAAAACATTCAGTACTTC.

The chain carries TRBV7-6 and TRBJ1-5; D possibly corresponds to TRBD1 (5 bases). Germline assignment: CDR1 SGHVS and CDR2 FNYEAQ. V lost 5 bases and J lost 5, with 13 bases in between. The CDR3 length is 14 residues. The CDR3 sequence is CASSLRRGDQPQHF. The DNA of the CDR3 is TGTGCCAGCAGCCTAAGGAGGGGAGATCAGCCCCAGCATTTT. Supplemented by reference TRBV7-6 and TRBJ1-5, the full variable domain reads GAGVSQSPRYKVTKRGQDVALRCDPISGHVSLYWYRQALGQGPEFLTYFNYEAQQDKSGLPNDRFSAERPEGSISTLTIQRTEQRDSAMYRCASSLRRGDQPQHFGDGTRLSIL.